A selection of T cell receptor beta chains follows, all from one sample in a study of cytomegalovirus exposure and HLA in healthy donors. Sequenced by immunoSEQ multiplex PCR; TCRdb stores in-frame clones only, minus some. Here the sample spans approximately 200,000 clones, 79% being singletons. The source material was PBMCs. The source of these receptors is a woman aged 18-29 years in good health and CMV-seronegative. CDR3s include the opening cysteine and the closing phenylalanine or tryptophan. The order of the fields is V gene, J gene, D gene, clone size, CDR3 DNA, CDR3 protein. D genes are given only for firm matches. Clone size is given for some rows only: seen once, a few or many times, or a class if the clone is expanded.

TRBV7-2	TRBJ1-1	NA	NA	TGTGCCAGCAGCCCAAACGGACAGCCTACTGAAGCTTTCTTT	CASSPNGQPTEAFF
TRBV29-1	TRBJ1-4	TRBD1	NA	TGCAGCGTTCAGGGGGAAGGTGAAAAACTGTTTTTT	CSVQGEGEKLFF
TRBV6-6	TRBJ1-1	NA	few	TGTGCCAGCTCCCGGGACAACATGAACACTGAAGCTTTCTTT	CASSRDNMNTEAFF
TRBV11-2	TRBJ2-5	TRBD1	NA	TGTGCCAGCAGCTTAGGTTTGGGACAGGAGACCCAGTACTTC	CASSLGLGQETQYF
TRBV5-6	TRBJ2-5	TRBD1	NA	TGTGCCAGCAGCTTGGGGGACAGGGGGCATTTGGGGGAGACCCAGTACTTC	CASSLGDRGHLGETQYF
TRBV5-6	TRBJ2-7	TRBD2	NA	TGTGCCAGCAGCTTGTTTAGCGGGAGTTATGCCGAGCAGTACTTC	CASSLFSGSYAEQYF
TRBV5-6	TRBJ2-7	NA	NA	TGTGCCAGCAGCGATGACAGTTACGAGCAGTACTTC	CASSDDSYEQYF
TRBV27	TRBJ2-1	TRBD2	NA	TGTGCCAGCAGTGGGGCTAGCGGGAGGAATCCCTACAATGAGCAGTTCTTC	CASSGASGRNPYNEQFF
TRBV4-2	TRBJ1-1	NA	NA	TGTGCCAGCAGCCCCCGCCTTCTTCAGGGGACTGAAGCTTTCTTT	CASSPRLLQGTEAFF
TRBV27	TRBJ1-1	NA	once	TGTGCCAGCAGTTTAGGGGGCGTCACTGAAGCTTTCTTT	CASSLGGVTEAFF
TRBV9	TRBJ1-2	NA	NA	TGTGCCAGCAGCCCCTCCGGGAGGGACTATGGCTACACCTTC	CASSPSGRDYGYTF
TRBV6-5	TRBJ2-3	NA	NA	TGTGCCAGCAGTTACTCGACACGTGCTAGCACAGATACGCAGTATTTT	CASSYSTRASTDTQYF
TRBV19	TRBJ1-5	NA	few	TGTGCCAGTAGCCCGAGGGACCGCGGGGCGCCCCAGCATTTT	CASSPRDRGAPQHF
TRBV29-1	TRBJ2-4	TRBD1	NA	TGCAGCGTCACCGGGACAGGGGTTAGGGACATTCAGTACTTC	CSVTGTGVRDIQYF
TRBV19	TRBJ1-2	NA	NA	TGTGCCAGTAGTATGAGTGGGACTCCCGTAGAAGGCTACACCTTC	CASSMSGTPVEGYTF
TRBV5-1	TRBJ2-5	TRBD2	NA	TGCGCCAGCAGCGGGAGCGGGGGGGCCGCCGAGACCCAGTACTTC	CASSGSGGAAETQYF
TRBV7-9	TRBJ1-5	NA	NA	TGTGCCAGCAGCTCCACAGGCGGCAATCAGCCCCAGCATTTT	CASSSTGGNQPQHF
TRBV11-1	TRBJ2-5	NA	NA	TGTGCCAGCAGCCATTGGGCTCAAGAGACCCAGTACTTC	CASSHWAQETQYF
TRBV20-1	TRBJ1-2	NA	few	TGCAGTGCTAGGAAGAGCTCCGGCTACACCTTC	CSARKSSGYTF
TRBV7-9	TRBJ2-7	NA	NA	TGTGCCAGCAGCCTGCTCGGGAACTACGAGCAGTACTTC	CASSLLGNYEQYF
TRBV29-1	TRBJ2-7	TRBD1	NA	TGCAGCGCGGGACAGGAATCCTACGAGCAGTACTTC	CSAGQESYEQYF
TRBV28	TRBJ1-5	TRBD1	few	TGTGCCAGCAGCCCTACAGGGGGTATTCAGCCCCAGCATTTT	CASSPTGGIQPQHF
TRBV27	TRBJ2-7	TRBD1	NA	TGTGCCAGCAGCCTGAACAGGGGTGCCGACGAGCAGTACTTC	CASSLNRGADEQYF
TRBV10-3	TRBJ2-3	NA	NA	TGTGCCATCAGTGAGCCGAGGTCAGGGTACCGCACAGATACGCAGTATTTT	CAISEPRSGYRTDTQYF
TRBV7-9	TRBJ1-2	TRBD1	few	TGTGCCAGCAGCCGGACAGGGGCGAACTATGGCTACACCTTC	CASSRTGANYGYTF
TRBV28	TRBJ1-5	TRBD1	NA	TGTGCCAGCAGTTTAATCGACAGGGACGATCAGCCCCAGCATTTT	CASSLIDRDDQPQHF
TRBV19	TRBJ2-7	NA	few	TGTGCCAGTAGCCCAGGACAACTCTACGAGCAGTACTTC	CASSPGQLYEQYF
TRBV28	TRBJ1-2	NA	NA	TGTGCCAGCAGTTTGGCTGACAGTCTCCCCTATGGCTACACCTTC	CASSLADSLPYGYTF
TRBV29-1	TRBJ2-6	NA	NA	TGCAGCGCCACATTGAGGAGGGGGCTAGGGGCCAACGTCCTGACTTTC	CSATLRRGLGANVLTF
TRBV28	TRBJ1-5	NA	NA	TGTGCCAGCAGCCCTTCGGGGGAAGGGAATCAGCCCCAGCATTTT	CASSPSGEGNQPQHF